These 32 T cell receptor beta chains were all obtained from the same sample, sequenced in a study of blood T cells in healthy people across ages. The authors ran a second PCR of about 6 to 11 cycles using a sample-barcoded 5' primer and a J-beta primer mix. TCRdb called the 5' RACE reads again in MiXCR, with one record for every CDR3 protein. The top ten clones hold 2.1% of a sample with 1.5 million to 2 million distinct CDR3 sequences, around 50% of them seen once. Sequenced: blood. These receptors were obtained from a woman aged 40-49 years in good health.

The CDR3 protein is CASSHLAGGPSTDTQYF. Written as DNA, the CDR3 is TGTGCCAGCAGCCACCTAGCGGGGGGACCTAGCACAGATACGCAGTATTTT. This chain links TRBV12-3 or TRBV12-4 with TRBJ2-3, with 11 bases matching TRBD2. This CDR3 comprises 17 residues. V shed 6 bases and J 0 bases; nucleotides not matched to a gene: 8.

The chain joins TRBV7-2 to TRBJ1-6, with a possible D match to TRBD1 (6 bases). Trimming took off 3 bases at V and 2 bases at J, with 11 bases between the two ends. The V gene's germline CDR1 is SGHTA and CDR2 FQGNSA. The CDR3 loop spans 16 amino acids. The chain's CDR3 is CASSFTGTTYNSPLHF. The CDR3, as DNA: TGTGCCAGCAGCTTTACAGGGACGACCTATAATTCACCCCTCCACTTT.

This clonotype was counted only a few times. The CDR3: CASSLGWVYNEQFF. The CDR3 nucleotides read TGTGCCAGCAGTCTAGGCTGGGTCTACAATGAGCAGTTCTTC. The chain uses TRBV28 and TRBJ2-1; D not certain. Germline V gives CDR1 MDHEN, CDR2 SYDVKM. V was pared by 5 bases and J by 3 bases, with 11 bases between. CDR3 size: 14 residues.

This clonotype came up a few times. The chain combines TRBV5-1 with TRBJ2-4; D gene uncertain. The CDR3 runs 12 residues. Trimming left V 4 bases short and J 9 bases short, with 11 bases between. Germline V gene sequence: CDR1 SGHRS, CDR2 YFSETQ. The CDR3 loop reads CASSPGNGIQYF. The CDR3 region has the DNA TGCGCCAGCAGCCCGGGCAATGGCATTCAGTACTTC.

V is TRBV7-2 and J is TRBJ2-4; no firm D call. The V end was cut by 1 base, the J end by 7 bases, with 11 bases between. The CDR3 sequence is 14 residues long. Germline V gene data show CDR1 as SGHTA and CDR2 as FQGNSA. CDR3 amino acids: CASSLGYGFNIQYF. The CDR3 DNA reads TGTGCCAGCAGCTTAGGTTACGGGTTCAACATTCAGTACTTC.

The chain combines TRBV28 with TRBJ2-5, with 8 positions matching TRBD2. This CDR3 spans 14 amino acids. With V trimmed by 7 bases and J by 1 base, 5 bases remained unmatched. CDR1 and CDR2 from the germline V gene are MDHEN and SYDVKM. The CDR3 DNA reads TGTGCCAGCAAAGACGGGGGGGCCCAAGAGACCCAGTACTTC. It translates to CASKDGGAQETQYF.

The chain joins TRBV6-5 to TRBJ2-3; perhaps D is TRBD1 or TRBD2 (5 bases each). The CDR3 loop spans 14 amino acids. V was cut by 7 bases and J by 0 bases, with 11 bases left in between. The V gene's germline CDR1 is MNHEY and CDR2 SVGAGI. The CDR3 nucleotides read TGTGCCAGCACCCGGGACGTCAGCACAGATACGCAGTATTTT. Translating gives CASTRDVSTDTQYF.

The chain uses TRBV15 and TRBJ2-7, with unresolved D. Looked up from germline, CDR1 is LNHNV and CDR2 is YYDKDF (reference sequence). V lost 0 bases to trimming and J lost 4 bases, with 19 bases between them. The CDR3 has 17 residues. The DNA of the CDR3 is TGTGCCACCAGCAGAGATAAAGTGGATGGGCGTAGGTACGAGCAGTACTTC. It yields the protein CATSRDKVDGRRYEQYF.

The chain links TRBV12-3 or TRBV12-4 to TRBJ1-6, with D possibly TRBD1 on 5 matching bases. V lost 2 bases and J 0 bases, leaving 17 bases between the germline ends. The CDR3 consists of 19 residues. The CDR3 DNA is TGTGCCAGCAGTTTATCACAGGAGTCCTCTAGCTCCTATAATTCACCCCTCCACTTT. It encodes CASSLSQESSSSYNSPLHF.

In its sample, this clonotype was seen a few times. The V and J genes are TRBV20-1 and TRBJ2-7; D possibly matches TRBD1 or TRBD2 (6 bases each). Germline values: CDR1 DFQATT, CDR2 SNEGSKA (reference sequence). The CDR3 extends over 13 amino acids. Trimming took off 5 bases at V and 5 bases at J, with 16 bases between the two ends. The CDR3 is CSADGGRLDEQYF. Here the CDR3 DNA reads TGCAGTGCTGACGGGGGCCGCTTGGACGAGCAGTACTTC.

The chain combines TRBV20-1 with TRBJ1-2; tentatively, D is TRBD1 (5 bases). With 6 bases removed from V and 6 bases from J, the gap between germline ends came to 17 bases. Germline V gives CDR1 DFQATT, CDR2 SNEGSKA (reference sequence). The CDR3 has 13 residues. The CDR3 DNA reads TGCAGTGCCACCCCAGGGCTCCTAAATGGCTACACCTTC. This encodes CSATPGLLNGYTF.

The chain carries TRBV6-6 and TRBJ2-7; 9 bases agree with TRBD2. With V trimmed by 7 bases and J by 6 bases, 7 bases remained unmatched. This CDR3 spans 13 amino acids. Germline V CDR1 and CDR2: MNHNY, SVGAGI (reference sequence). In DNA form, the CDR3 reads TGTGCCAGCAAAACTAGCGGGCTCATCGAGCAGTACTTC. Protein: CASKTSGLIEQYF.

The chain joins TRBV20-1 to TRBJ2-5; 12 nucleotides align to TRBD2. In germline, CDR1 is DFQATT, CDR2 SNEGSKA (reference sequence). The CDR3 has 18 amino acids. V was pared by 0 bases and J by 11 bases, with 19 bases of the junction left unmatched. The CDR3 loop reads CSARDPSTSGGRYNEQYF. The CDR3 DNA reads TGCAGTGCTAGAGATCCGAGTACTAGCGGGGGGCGCTACAATGAGCAGTACTTC.

This chain connects TRBV6-2 or TRBV6-3 to TRBJ2-7; possibly TRBD1 for D (5 bases). Trimming pared 0 bases from V and 0 bases from J, leaving 12 bases between. Germline V gene sequence: CDR1 MNHEY, CDR2 SVGEGT. This CDR3 has 16 residues. The CDR3 DNA sequence: TGTGCCAGCAGTTACTCGATCCAGGGTAGCTCCTACGAGCAGTACTTC. Amino acids: CASSYSIQGSSYEQYF.

This clonotype was picked up a small number of times. In nucleotides, the CDR3 is TGTGCCAGCAGTTCCGCAGGGGGACACTATGGCTACACCTTC. Translation gives CASSSAGGHYGYTF. The chain is built from TRBV12-3 or TRBV12-4 and TRBJ1-2; 7 bases map to TRBD1. This CDR3 contains 14 residues. The V and J ends lost 4 bases and 3 bases, in that order; junction bases with no gene match: 5.

J is TRBJ1-1 and V is TRBV27; 10 positions agree with TRBD1. The CDR3 length is 15 residues. Germline CDR1 MNHEY, CDR2 SMNVEV (reference sequence). The V and J ends lost 2 bases and 4 bases, in that order; junction bases with no gene match: 4. This CDR3 is CASSLSGTGATEAFF. In nucleotides, the CDR3 is TGTGCCAGCAGTTTAAGCGGGACAGGGGCCACTGAAGCTTTCTTT.

This clonotype has a handful of counts. This sequence joins TRBV4-1 and TRBJ2-5; 8 positions match TRBD1. Germline CDR1 reads MGHRA; CDR2 reads YSYEKL. The CDR3 extends over 15 amino acids. Losses at the gene ends were 2 bases for V and 5 bases for J; bases not matched to a gene: 7. CDR3 residues: CASSQTTGVRETQYF. The CDR3 bases are TGCGCCAGCAGCCAAACGACAGGGGTGCGGGAGACCCAGTACTTC.

This chain links TRBV7-3 with TRBJ2-1; D ambiguous. V dropped 5 bases and J dropped 3 bases, with 11 bases sitting between them. The CDR3 loop spans 14 amino acids. Germline lookup yields CDR1 SGHTA and CDR2 FQGTGA. In DNA, the CDR3 is TGTGCCAGCAGCCCAATGAAAGGCTACAATGAGCAGTTCTTC. Encoded protein: CASSPMKGYNEQFF.

The chain links TRBV27 to TRBJ1-1; the match to TRBD1 covers 8 bases. CDR1 MNHEY and CDR2 SMNVEV come from the germline V gene (reference sequence). The CDR3 contains 14 residues. Germline trimming cut 6 bases from V and 7 bases from J; bases unmatched to any gene: 10. This CDR3 reads CASRSTGAPDEAFF. The CDR3 DNA follows: TGTGCCAGCAGGTCGACAGGGGCGCCAGATGAAGCTTTCTTT.

The chain combines TRBV3-1 with TRBJ2-1; 8 nucleotides align to TRBD2. V shed 0 bases and J 8 bases; nucleotides not matched to a gene: 3. The germline gives CDR1 LGHDT, CDR2 YNNKEL (reference sequence). This CDR3 has 14 amino acids. The CDR3 bases are TGTGCCAGCAGCCAAGATCCGGGAGGGGATGAGCAGTTCTTC. Translation gives CASSQDPGGDEQFF.

Of note for this clonotype: It may be a read error: a sequence one base away is much more abundant. The V gene is TRBV12-3 or TRBV12-4, the J gene TRBJ2-7; unclear D gene. V lost 9 bases and J 7 bases, leaving 19 bases between the germline ends. CDR3 length: 13 residues. This CDR3 is CASQTSGYNEQYF. CDR3 coding DNA: TGTGCCAGTCAGACATCGGGCTACAATGAGCAGTACTTC.

This clonotype was found a few times. The rearrangement links TRBV27 to TRBJ2-5, with 8 bases that match TRBD1. The CDR3 length is 13 residues. V lost 0 bases, J lost 13 bases, and 7 bases stayed unmatched. The germline V gene has CDR1 MNHEY and CDR2 SMNVEV (reference sequence). This CDR3 reads CASSLSPGQGLYF. CDR3 sequence (DNA): TGTGCCAGCAGTTTATCGCCAGGACAGGGTTTGTACTTC.

Only a few counts were recorded for this clonotype. This chain connects TRBV20-1 to TRBJ2-4; 15 bases match TRBD2. This CDR3 is 19 amino acids long. J lost 0 bases, V lost 3 bases, and 9 bases had no gene match. In germline, CDR1 is DFQATT, CDR2 SNEGSKA (reference sequence). CDR3 amino acids: CSARGLAGGHNLAKNIQYF. CDR3 nucleotide sequence: TGCAGTGCTAGGGGACTAGCGGGGGGCCACAACCTAGCCAAAAACATTCAGTACTTC.

The chain carries TRBV5-1 and TRBJ2-3; TRBD2 might be the D (7 bases). Germline values: CDR1 SGHRS, CDR2 YFSETQ. The CDR3 has 17 amino acids. Trimming left V 3 bases short and J 3 bases short, with 20 bases between. DNA for the CDR3: TGCGCCAGCAGCTCCTCTGGCGGGGGCGTTGGGACAGATACGCAGTATTTT. The encoded protein is CASSSSGGGVGTDTQYF. Looking up the rest from reference TRBV5-1 and TRBJ2-3 gives the full variable domain: KAGVTQTPRYLIKTRGQQVTLSCSPISGHRSVSWYQQTPGQGLQFLFEYFSETQRNKGNFPGRFSGRQFSNSRSEMNVSTLELGDSALYLCASSSSGGGVGTDTQYFGPGTRLTVL.

Only a few counts were recorded for this clonotype. This chain connects TRBV7-9 to TRBJ1-1, with 7 bases aligning to TRBD1. This CDR3 spans 14 amino acids. Germline V gene sequence: CDR1 SEHNR, CDR2 FQNEAQ (reference sequence). V gave up 3 bases and J gave up 4 bases; unmatched junction bases: 5. CDR3 nucleotide sequence: TGTGCCAGCAGCTTTACAGGGGCGGCCACTGAAGCTTTCTTT. Its translation: CASSFTGAATEAFF. The entire variable domain, with the rest obtained from reference TRBV7-9 and TRBJ1-1, is as follows: DTGVSQNPRHKITKRGQNVTFRCDPISEHNRLYWYRQTLGQGPEFLTYFQNEAQLEKSRLLSDRFSAERPKGSFSTLEIQRTEQGDSAMYLCASSFTGAATEAFFGQGTRLTVV.

The CDR3 reads CASSPSGLLNEKLFF. In DNA, the CDR3 is TGCGCCAGCAGCCCTTCTGGGCTCCTCAATGAAAAACTGTTTTTT. V usage is TRBV5-1 and J usage is TRBJ1-4; no definite D call. The CDR3 length is 15 residues. Germline values: CDR1 SGHRS, CDR2 YFSETQ. V was pared by 4 bases and J by 5 bases, with 15 bases between.

CDR3: CASSSPEAYNEQYF. As DNA, the CDR3 is TGTGCCAGCAGCTCTCCTGAGGCGTACAATGAGCAGTACTTC. V usage is TRBV7-9 and J usage is TRBJ2-1; D uncertain. The J call may be mistaken, given a closer DNA end match to TRBJ2-7. The CDR3 consists of 14 residues. Germline loops: CDR1 SEHNR, CDR2 FQNEAQ (reference sequence).

A few counts support this clonotype. The chain is built from TRBV12-3 or TRBV12-4 and TRBJ2-1; a weak D match, TRBD2 (5 bases). This CDR3 has 12 residues. V was clipped by 6 bases and J by 8 bases, with 11 bases between them. The CDR3 nucleotides read TGTGCCAGCAGGTTATCCGGGGATGAGCAGTTCTTC. Translating gives CASRLSGDEQFF.

The table lists this clonotype with a count of one. Since a much larger clone is just one base distant, this may be a read error. The chain couples TRBV20-1 to TRBJ2-7; 10 bases are shared with TRBD2. Matching the DNA end better, TRBJ2-5 makes the J call doubtful. Germline V gives CDR1 DFQATT, CDR2 SNEGSKA (reference sequence). This CDR3 comprises 14 residues. In DNA, the CDR3 is TGCAGTGCTAGGGTCAGCGGGGGGGCAGAGACCCAGTACTTC. Protein product: CSARVSGGAETQYF.

V usage is TRBV7-9 and J usage is TRBJ2-5; D remains unclear. The length of the CDR3 is 12 residues. The V and J ends lost 4 bases and 5 bases respectively, with 8 bases between them. The V gene's germline CDR1 is SEHNR and CDR2 FQNEAQ (reference sequence). As DNA, the CDR3 is TGTGCCAGCAGCTCTCTCTCGGAGACCCAGTACTTC. It translates to CASSSLSETQYF.

This chain uses TRBV15 with TRBJ2-5, with 7 positions matching TRBD1. The germline V gene has CDR1 LNHNV and CDR2 YYDKDF (reference sequence). This CDR3 region has 15 residues. V lost 2 bases, J lost 4 bases, and 7 bases stayed unmatched. The CDR3 sequence: CATSRRQGTGETQYF. The CDR3 nucleotides are TGTGCCACCAGCAGACGACAGGGAACCGGAGAGACCCAGTACTTC.

This chain links TRBV6-5 with TRBJ1-1, with D possibly matching TRBD1 (6 bases). Germline loops: CDR1 MNHEY, CDR2 SVGAGI. The CDR3 is 14 amino acids. The V and J ends lost 3 bases and 7 bases respectively, with 15 bases between them. CDR3 loop: CASSYFFRGGEAFF. CDR3 DNA sequence: TGTGCCAGCAGTTATTTCTTCAGGGGCGGTGAAGCTTTCTTT.